The text below deals with one T cell receptor (beta chain). Its antigen is not identified. This entry comes from a study of T cell responses to AZD1222 COVID-19 vaccine. General study results and limits: Mostly white British, mostly female donors; authors suggested clonal diversity may be underestimated. Only after the peak T cell response were repertoires sampled.

Sequenced by immunoSEQ multiplex PCR; TCRdb stores in-frame clones only, minus some. This table has 95,000 to 100,000 clones, around nine tenths appearing once. The TCR sequence derives from an adult who received the AZD1222 COVID-19 vaccine. The sequencing used peripheral blood, collected 28 days after the second AZD1222 dose.

The DNA of the CDR3 is TGTGCCAGCAGTTTGACCACTATCGGCTACACCTTC. Amino acids: CASSLTTIGYTF. This chain joins TRBV28 and TRBJ1-2; the D is unclear. The germline gives CDR1 MDHEN, CDR2 SYDVKM. V was cut by 3 bases and J by 8 bases, with 10 bases left in between. This CDR3 is built from 12 residues.